This T cell receptor beta chain stems from a study of shared clonotypes between healthy human individuals. The study's findings and limits: Sampling involved blood alone; tissue repertoires likely differ.

On this clone: The antigen is undetermined.

At a deep level, the assay was run. Sequencing used immunoSEQ multiplex PCR; TCRdb keeps in-frame clones, though not all of them. Of around 530,000 clones detected, around 77% appear once; the ten largest clones hold around 12%. What was sequenced was PBMCs. This sequence originates from a woman aged 40-49 years in good health. Some clones in this sample may be carry-over from other donors' samples.

The DNA of the CDR3 is TGTGCCAGCAGTGAATGGTATCAAAATCAGCCCCAGCATTTT. Translating it yields CASSEWYQNQPQHF. This chain connects TRBV6-1 to TRBJ1-5; the D is unclear. CDR3 length: 14 residues. Germline assignment: CDR1 MNHNS and CDR2 SASEGT. The ends were cut back, 2 bases at V and 4 bases at J, with 9 bases in the middle.